Sequencing of this T cell receptor beta chain was carried out in a study of shared clonotypes between healthy human individuals. The method was immunoSEQ multiplex PCR; TCRdb's version includes in-frame clones alone and lacks a portion of them. The sample lists just over 2,000,000 clones, over 85% seen once, with more than 0.1% in the top ten. Sequences were obtained from naive CD4+ T cells sorted from blood. Specified subset: CD45RA+ positively selected. The receptor comes from a man younger than 35 in good health.

CDR3 nucleotides: TGTGCCAGCAGTGACGGGGCTATAGGGGAAAAACTGTTTTTT. Its translation: CASSDGAIGEKLFF. V is TRBV6-5 and J is TRBJ1-4, with D perhaps matching TRBD1 (5 bases). The CDR3 spans 14 residues. V dropped 5 bases and J dropped 8 bases, with 15 bases sitting between them. Germline assignment: CDR1 MNHEY and CDR2 SVGAGI.